One sample yielded the 31 T cell receptor beta chains listed below, sequenced in a study of blood T cell repertoires in COVID-19. Clones were read by immunoSEQ multiplex PCR, and TCRdb kept only the in-frame ones, dropping some. The table lists over 200,000 clones, approximately 84% of them singletons. Sequenced: peripheral blood. The source of these receptors is a woman older than 75 with COVID-19, enrolled during active disease.

CDR3 sequence: CASSPGVLAGELFF. The CDR3 region has the DNA TGTGCCAGCAGCCCTGGGGTCCTAGCGGGGGAGCTGTTTTTT. V gene TRBV11-3 combines with J gene TRBJ2-2, with D perhaps matching TRBD2 (6 bases). V was shortened by 5 bases and J by 8 bases, with 15 bases between the two germline ends. The length of the CDR3 is 14 residues. CDR1 and CDR2 from the germline V gene are SGHNT and YENEEA. Using reference TRBV11-3 and TRBJ2-2 for the parts outside the CDR3, the full variable domain is EAGVVQSPRYKIIEKKQPVAFWCNPISGHNTLYWYLQNLGQGPELLIRYENEEAVDDSQLPKDRFSAERLKGVDSTLKIQPAELGDSAVYLCASSPGVLAGELFFGEGSRLTVL.

The chain recombines TRBV6-5 with TRBJ1-2, with 8 positions matching TRBD1. The CDR3 runs 15 residues. Trimming cost V 0 bases and J 7 bases; bases outside gene matches: 7. The V gene's germline CDR1 is MNHEY and CDR2 SVGAGI. CDR3 coding DNA: TGTGCCAGCAGTTACTCGAGTCAGGGGGCAGTTGGCTACACCTTC. This encodes CASSYSSQGAVGYTF.

This chain links TRBV14 with TRBJ1-4; D not certain. CDR3 length equals 13 residues. The germline V and J ends were trimmed by 4 bases and 4 bases, with 7 bases remaining between them. Germline values: CDR1 SGHDN, CDR2 FVKESK. CDR3 nucleotides: TGTGCCAGCAGCCGGGGAGGTAATGAAAAACTGTTTTTT. Amino acid sequence: CASSRGGNEKLFF. The full variable domain, in which reference TRBV14 and TRBJ1-4 provide the parts outside the CDR3, is EAGVTQFPSHSVIEKGQTVTLRCDPISGHDNLYWYRRVMGKEIKFLLHFVKESKQDESGMPNNRFLAERTGGTYSTLKVQPAELEDSGVYFCASSRGGNEKLFFGSGTQLSVL.

The V call is TRBV3-1 (or the pseudogene TRBV3-2), the J call TRBJ2-4; D is possibly TRBD2 (6 bases). There are 16 residues in the CDR3. V was pared by 2 bases and J by 0 bases, with 11 bases between. Germline V gene lookup returns CDR1 LGHDT and CDR2 YNNKEL (reference sequence). The DNA for the CDR3 is TGTGCCAGCAGCCAATGGAGCGGGCTAGCCAAAAACATTCAGTACTTC. It yields the protein CASSQWSGLAKNIQYF.

This clone was seen once. This chain links TRBV7-3 with TRBJ2-5; 9 positions agree with TRBD2. V shed 5 bases and J 5 bases; nucleotides not matched to a gene: 12. Germline V lookup: CDR1 SGHTA, CDR2 FQGTGA. The CDR3 is made up of 16 amino acids. CDR3 residues: CASSPTRAGGGETQYF. The CDR3 bases are TGTGCCAGCAGCCCGACTAGGGCGGGAGGGGGCGAGACCCAGTACTTC.

A remark on this clone: This specimen includes other DNA sequences encoding the same CDR3. This rearrangement joins TRBV25-1 to TRBJ1-5; 8 nucleotides align to TRBD1. Germline V gene sequence: CDR1 MGHDK, CDR2 SYGVNS. V lost 6 bases to trimming and J lost 2 bases; unmatched junction nucleotides: 6. The CDR3 runs 15 residues. The CDR3 nucleotides are TGTGCCAGCAGCCAGACAGGGGTGGGCAATCAGCCCCAGCATTTT. This translates into CASSQTGVGNQPQHF.

The gene calls are TRBV2 and TRBJ2-1, with D uncertain. V was trimmed by 4 bases and J by 1 base, leaving 11 bases between them. CDR3 length equals 15 residues. Germline CDR1 reads SNHLY; CDR2 reads FYNNEI. CDR3 amino acids: CASSALEPSYNEQFF. CDR3 in DNA: TGTGCCAGCAGTGCCTTGGAGCCGTCCTACAATGAGCAGTTCTTC.

This clone was observed once. This chain links TRBV4-1 with TRBJ1-1, with D possibly being TRBD1 (5 bases). In germline, CDR1 is MGHRA, CDR2 YSYEKL. V dropped 0 bases and J dropped 4 bases, with 9 bases sitting between them. The CDR3 is 14 amino acids. The DNA of the CDR3 is TGCGCCAGCAGCCAAGACAGGGTGGGCACTGAAGCTTTCTTT. It yields the protein CASSQDRVGTEAFF.

The chain combines TRBV18 with TRBJ1-3; D unclear. V dropped 6 bases and J dropped 0 bases, with 12 bases sitting between them. From germline, CDR1 is KGHSH and CDR2 LQKENI. The CDR3 extends over 15 amino acids. Here the CDR3 reads CASSLSRDSGNTIYF. In nucleotides, the CDR3 is TGTGCCAGCTCTCTATCCCGGGACTCTGGAAACACCATATATTTT.

This clone has just one count. The DNA of the CDR3 is TGTGCCAGCAGCTTGAAGGTTACAGGGAACAACGAGCAGTACTTC. Its protein product is CASSLKVTGNNEQYF. The rearrangement links TRBV5-4 to TRBJ2-7; the D gene is possibly TRBD1 (6 bases). The CDR3 is 15 residues long. V lost 1 base and J 5 bases, leaving 16 bases between the germline ends. CDR1 is SGHNT and CDR2 is YYREEE in the germline V gene (reference sequence).

The DNA for the CDR3 is TGTGCCAGCAGTGAGCAGGGGGCGTCGGATACGCAGTATTTT. This sequence encodes CASSEQGASDTQYF. This chain joins TRBV2 and TRBJ2-3; 8 bases align to TRBD1. V was pared by 3 bases and J by 6 bases, with 5 bases of the junction left unmatched. The CDR3 runs 14 residues. Looked up from germline, CDR1 is SNHLY and CDR2 is FYNNEI.

The genes are TRBV24-1 and TRBJ1-5; D call uncertain. CDR3 length: 15 amino acids. Looked up from germline, CDR1 is KGHDR and CDR2 is SFDVKD. Trimming left V 5 bases short and J 6 bases short, with 16 bases between. CDR3: CATSAEPTRGQPQHF. In DNA form, the CDR3 reads TGTGCCACCAGTGCAGAGCCTACTCGGGGTCAGCCCCAGCATTTT.

The rearrangement joins TRBV6-6 to TRBJ2-7; 12 nucleotides agree with TRBD2. V trimming: 0 bases; J trimming: 4 bases; junction bases outside the gene matches: 1. CDR1 and CDR2 from the germline V gene are MNHNY and SVGAGI (reference sequence). This CDR3 contains 15 residues. The CDR3 protein is CASSYSTSGSYEQYF. CDR3 DNA sequence: TGTGCCAGCAGTTACTCGACTAGCGGGAGTTACGAGCAGTACTTC.

This clone was seen once. This chain joins TRBV6-1 and TRBJ1-2; D might be TRBD1 (6 bases). Germline CDR1 MNHNS, CDR2 SASEGT. V was pared by 0 bases and J by 1 base, with 12 bases between. The CDR3 runs to 16 residues. The CDR3 DNA is TGTGCCAGCAGTGAAGCGGGGGACACCTTTAACTATGGCTACACCTTC. Protein product: CASSEAGDTFNYGYTF.

The V call is TRBV6-5, the J call TRBJ1-6; 9 nucleotides agree with TRBD1. The CDR3 sequence is 16 residues long. Per germline, CDR1 MNHEY and CDR2 SVGAGI. The trim removed 2 bases at V and 10 bases at J, leaving 9 bases unmatched. CDR3 DNA: TGTGCCAGCAGTTACAGTAGGGGACAGGGCGGCTCACCCCTCCACTTT. The encoded protein is CASSYSRGQGGSPLHF.

The V and J genes are TRBV27 and TRBJ1-2; no reliable D call. V lost 7 bases and J 8 bases, leaving 14 bases between the germline ends. Germline-derived CDR1 and CDR2 are MNHEY and SMNVEV (reference sequence). The CDR3 is made up of 12 amino acids. In DNA form, the CDR3 reads TGTGCCAGCAAGGGAGGAGGGCCGGGCTACACCTTC. Residues: CASKGGGPGYTF.

The chain carries TRBV27 and TRBJ2-6; D is perhaps TRBD1 (6 bases). Germline loops: CDR1 MNHEY, CDR2 SMNVEV (reference sequence). V was cut by 6 bases and J by 0 bases, with 15 bases left in between. The CDR3 has 17 amino acids. CDR3: CASSPGTTLSGANVLTF. CDR3 bases: TGTGCCAGCAGCCCCGGGACAACGCTCTCTGGGGCCAACGTCCTGACTTTC.

The V gene is TRBV6-4, the J gene TRBJ2-3, with 7 bases lining up with TRBD2. The ends lost 6 bases at V and 0 bases at J; junction bases unmatched: 6. The CDR3 spans 15 residues. Germline V gene sequence: CDR1 MRHNA, CDR2 SNTAGT. The DNA of the CDR3 is TGTGCCAGCAGAGATAGCGGGTCCAGCACAGATACGCAGTATTTT. It codes for CASRDSGSSTDTQYF.

The rearrangement uses TRBV23-1 and TRBJ1-1; 10 bases line up with TRBD1. TRBV23-1 is an ORF, and what it does is uncertain. Unmatched junction bases numbered 8, after V lost 3 bases and J lost 4 bases. The CDR3 has 16 residues. The CDR3 protein is CASSHPDRGRGTEAFF. CDR3 nucleotides: TGCGCCAGCAGTCATCCTGACAGGGGGCGCGGCACTGAAGCTTTCTTT.

The chain combines TRBV9 with TRBJ1-2, with D maybe TRBD1 (6 bases). The CDR3 covers 15 residues. Germline-derived CDR1 and CDR2 are SGDLS and YYNGEE. V shed 4 bases and J shed 7 bases, with 20 bases lying between them. The DNA of the CDR3 is TGTGCCAGCAGCCCCACTCCAGGGGCGTCAGGTGGCTACACCTTC. Translated: CASSPTPGASGGYTF.

This chain uses TRBV6-5 with TRBJ2-7; D uncertain. Trimming left V 6 bases short and J 2 bases short, with 11 bases between. This CDR3 has 13 residues. Germline V CDR1 and CDR2: MNHEY, SVGAGI. This CDR3 is CASRLSDAYEQYF. The CDR3 DNA follows: TGTGCCAGCAGACTATCAGACGCCTACGAGCAGTACTTC.

The gene calls are TRBV7-9 and TRBJ1-6; the match to TRBD1 covers 10 bases. This CDR3 comprises 16 residues. After removal of 5 bases from V and 9 bases from J, the junction contained 10 bases not matched to a gene. Looked up from germline, CDR1 is SEHNR and CDR2 is FQNEAQ (reference sequence). The CDR3 nucleotides are TGTGCCAGCAGCCCCCCGGGACAGGGGAATGGTTCACCCCTCCACTTT. Translating gives CASSPPGQGNGSPLHF.

In this sample, this clone turned up a few times. The chain couples TRBV5-4 to TRBJ2-3; 7 nucleotides line up with TRBD1. Germline assignment: CDR1 SGHNT and CDR2 YYREEE (reference sequence). CDR3 length equals 14 residues. The J segment lost 2 bases and the V segment lost 4 bases, leaving 4 bases of the junction unmatched. The CDR3 DNA sequence: TGTGCCAGCAGCCCCGGGACAGACACAGATACGCAGTATTTT. This sequence encodes CASSPGTDTDTQYF.

The chain has TRBV9 and TRBJ2-2; maybe TRBD2 (6 bases). The CDR3 length is 14 residues. CDR1 SGDLS and CDR2 YYNGEE come from the germline V gene. The V and J ends lost 3 bases and 7 bases respectively, with 13 bases between them. The CDR3 bases are TGTGCCAGCAGCGGGGACTGGGGGAGCGGGGAGCTGTTTTTT. It encodes CASSGDWGSGELFF.

The chain couples TRBV5-1 to TRBJ2-7; tentative D call: TRBD1 (6 bases). Germline assignment: CDR1 SGHRS and CDR2 YFSETQ. The germline V and J ends were trimmed by 6 bases and 4 bases, with 20 bases remaining between them. The CDR3 spans 15 residues. The CDR3 sequence: CASTIHATGAYEQYF. The DNA of the CDR3 is TGCGCCAGCACCATCCATGCGACAGGTGCTTACGAGCAGTACTTC.

The rearrangement joins TRBV9 to TRBJ2-1; 10 bases agree with TRBD2. The ends lost 0 bases at V and 6 bases at J; junction bases unmatched: 9. The germline V gene encodes CDR1 SGDLS and CDR2 YYNGEE. This CDR3 spans 17 amino acids. The CDR3 sequence is CASSVGPGASGSNEQFF. CDR3 sequence (DNA): TGTGCCAGCAGCGTAGGCCCCGGGGCTAGCGGGAGCAATGAGCAGTTCTTC.

The rearrangement links TRBV5-5 to TRBJ1-5, with 9 nucleotides matching TRBD1. CDR1 and CDR2 from the germline V gene are SGHKS and YYEKEE (reference sequence). This CDR3 has 13 residues. Unmatched junction bases numbered 3, after V lost 4 bases and J lost 7 bases. CDR3 DNA sequence: TGTGCCAGCAGCCTGACAGGGGGACAGCCCCAGCATTTT. The encoded protein is CASSLTGGQPQHF. The full variable domain, with the rest looked up from reference TRBV5-5 and TRBJ1-5, is DAGVTQSPTHLIKTRGQQVTLRCSPISGHKSVSWYQQVLGQGPQFIFQYYEKEERGRGNFPDRFSARQFPNYSSELNVNALLLGDSALYLCASSLTGGQPQHFGDGTRLSIL.

The V gene is TRBV15, the J gene TRBJ2-1; TRBD2 matches 7 bases. The CDR3 length is 16 residues. Germline V gene sequence: CDR1 LNHNV, CDR2 YYDKDF (reference sequence). The trim removed 0 bases at V and 2 bases at J, leaving 4 bases unmatched. The CDR3: CATSRDPSGAYNEQFF. The CDR3 bases are TGTGCCACCAGCAGAGATCCCAGCGGGGCCTACAATGAGCAGTTCTTC.

This rearrangement joins TRBV12-3 or TRBV12-4 to TRBJ1-1; tentatively, D is TRBD1 (5 bases). CDR3 length equals 12 residues. V lost 3 bases, J lost 12 bases, and 14 bases lay in between. CDR3 nucleotides: TGTGCCAGCAGTTTTGAGGAGGGGAGGCCTTTCTTT. Amino acid sequence: CASSFEEGRPFF.

The DNA for the CDR3 is TGTGCCAGCAGTTTAGGGGGGGCTGAAGCTTTCTTT. It yields the protein CASSLGGAEAFF. The chain recombines TRBV6-5 with TRBJ1-1, with D possibly TRBD1 on 6 matching bases. CDR1 MNHEY and CDR2 SVGAGI come from the germline V gene. The CDR3 is 12 residues long. V shed 4 bases and J shed 6 bases, with 9 bases lying between them.

This chain connects TRBV5-6 to TRBJ1-4; 8 nucleotides align to TRBD1. The germline V gene has CDR1 SGHDT and CDR2 YYEEEE. CDR3 length equals 14 residues. After removal of 4 bases from V and 5 bases from J, the junction contained 4 bases not matched to a gene. The CDR3 protein is CASSAGQVNEKLFF. DNA for the CDR3: TGTGCCAGCAGCGCGGGACAGGTAAATGAAAAACTGTTTTTT.